Listed below are T cell receptor beta chains from one sample, sequenced in a study of cytomegalovirus exposure and HLA in healthy donors. Assay: immunoSEQ multiplex PCR; the TCRdb copy retains only in-frame clones and omits some. The specimen's table records 53,000 or so clones. The specimen sequenced was PBMCs. These receptors were obtained from a male donor in good health and CMV-seropositive. CDR3s include the opening cysteine and the closing phenylalanine or tryptophan. The D gene is left open where the match is weak.

j_call d_call v_call cdr3_aa cdr3_nt
TRBJ1-6 TRBD1 TRBV7-9 CASRSGGSPLHF TGTGCCAGCAGGTCAGGGGGTTCACCCCTCCACTTT
TRBJ2-2 NA TRBV13 CASSLALFNTGELFF TGTGCCAGCAGCTTAGCACTATTCAACACCGGGGAGCTGTTTTTT
TRBJ2-1 TRBD1 TRBV7-9 CASSTGQGELQFF TGTGCCAGCAGCACGGGACAGGGAGAATTGCAGTTCTTC
TRBJ2-7 NA TRBV7-2 CASSYEGAPYEQYF TGTGCCAGCAGCTACGAAGGGGCTCCCTACGAGCAGTACTTC
TRBJ1-6 NA TRBV7-3 CASASSYNSPLHF TGTGCCAGCGCGAGCTCCTATAATTCACCCCTCCACTTT
TRBJ2-1 TRBD2 TRBV30 CAYLAGGQNEQFF TGTGCCTATCTAGCGGGGGGGCAGAATGAGCAGTTCTTC
TRBJ2-7 NA TRBV25-1 CASSDTHTKLSYEQYF TGTGCCAGCAGTGATACCCACACCAAACTATCCTACGAGCAGTACTTC
TRBJ1-3 NA TRBV7-9 CASSVTTGNTIYF TGTGCCAGCAGCGTTACTACTGGAAACACCATATATTTT
TRBJ2-3 TRBD2 TRBV5-1 CASTPTGLHTDTQYF TGCGCCAGCACCCCAACGGGACTACACACAGATACGCAGTATTTT
TRBJ2-7 TRBD1 TRBV15 CATGQGTMGEQYF TGTGCCACTGGACAGGGGACAATGGGCGAGCAGTACTTC